Listed below are T cell receptor beta chains from one sample, sequenced in a study of post-analysis software for immune sequencing data. TCRdb re-called the PCR reads with MiXCR, one entry per CDR3 protein. This sample has 750,000 to 950,000 distinct CDR3 sequences, with approximately 53% found just once. Sequenced sample: blood. The receptors shown here come from a girl aged 5 to 17 with multiple sclerosis. The CDR3 runs from the conserved cysteine through the conserved F or W. The D gene is left open where the match is weak. Rows give clone size only sometimes, using once, few, many, or a class for an expanded clone.

D gene,V gene,J gene,clone size,CDR3 protein,CDR3 DNA
NA,TRBV2,TRBJ1-5,NA,CASREPNRDSNQPQHF,TGTGCCAGCAGAGAACCCAACAGGGATAGCAATCAGCCCCAGCATTTT
NA,TRBV5-1,TRBJ2-5,NA,CASSLGGTPQETQYF,TGCGCCAGCAGCTTGGGGGGGACCCCCCAAGAGACCCAGTACTTC
TRBD2,TRBV5-1,TRBJ2-7,NA,CASSLAGLAGNYEQYF,TGCGCCAGCAGCTTGGCAGGACTAGCGGGGAACTACGAGCAGTACTTC
TRBD1,TRBV10-3,TRBJ1-1,NA,CAISDSKTGTGTEAFF,TGTGCCATCAGTGACTCAAAGACAGGGACTGGGACTGAAGCTTTCTTT
TRBD1,TRBV7-3,TRBJ2-1,few,CASSPGTGGRGEQFF,TGTGCCAGCAGCCCGGGGACAGGGGGTAGGGGTGAGCAGTTCTTC
NA,TRBV6-1,TRBJ1-2,NA,CASNLGNRNGYTF,TGTGCCAGCAATCTGGGGAATCGTAATGGCTACACCTTC
TRBD1,TRBV4-2,TRBJ2-7,NA,CASSQARGHRYEQYF,TGTGCCAGCAGCCAAGCCAGGGGGCATAGGTACGAGCAGTACTTC
NA,TRBV5-1,TRBJ1-2,NA,CATRGAYGHTF,TGCGCCACAAGGGGAGCCTATGGCCACACCTTC
TRBD2,TRBV9,TRBJ2-1,NA,CASSAGGLAIHEQFF,TGTGCCAGCAGCGCCGGGGGACTAGCGATCCATGAGCAGTTCTTC
NA,TRBV5-1,TRBJ2-7,NA,CASSLIPTGRYSYEQYF,TGCGCCAGCAGCTTAATTCCTACAGGGCGTTATAGCTACGAGCAGTACTTC
TRBD2,TRBV2,TRBJ2-7,NA,CASMRLRDYSYEQYF,TGTGCCAGCATGAGGCTCCGGGACTACTCCTACGAGCAGTACTTC
TRBD2,TRBV3-1,TRBJ2-5,NA,CASSETPKGLAARTQYF,TGTGCCAGCAGCGAAACTCCCAAGGGACTAGCGGCCCGGACCCAGTACTTC
NA,TRBV24-1,TRBJ2-2,NA,CATSDAGTGELFF,TGTGCCACCAGTGACGCCGGAACCGGGGAGCTGTTTTTT